This is a list of T cell receptor beta chains from one sample in a study of CD8 T cells in ankylosing spondylitis. TCRdb passed the 5' RACE reads through MiXCR, listing each CDR3 protein once. The table lists 200,000 to 300,000 distinct CDR3 sequences, under 12% of them singletons. Sequenced input: blood, either unsorted or a sorted T cell fraction (not recorded which). These receptors were obtained from a male donor with ankylosing spondylitis or in good health (not recorded which). Each CDR3 is given with its conserved first and last residue. D genes are given only for firm matches. Part of the rows lack a size; the others show once, few, many or a class for expanded clones.

d_gene	v_gene	abundance	j_gene	CDR3nt	CDR3aa
.	TRBV27	many	TRBJ2-7	TGTGCCAGCAGTTCCCCTACAGATTTGGGTTACGAGCAGTACTTC	CASSSPTDLGYEQYF
.	TRBV6-2/TRBV6-3	many	TRBJ2-1	TGTGCCAGCAGACCCTTCCTTTACGGTGAGCAGTTCTTC	CASRPFLYGEQFF
.	TRBV21-1	.	TRBJ2-7	TGCGCCGGCAGCAAAGAACTAGCGGGCTTGGAGCAGTACTTC	CAGSKELAGLEQYF
TRBD1	TRBV20-1	many	TRBJ1-5	TGCAGTGCCAAGAGATCCCGGGGACAGGGAGGGGCAGGGCAGCCCCAGCATTTT	CSAKRSRGQGGAGQPQHF
TRBD1	TRBV10-3	many	TRBJ2-6	TGTGCCACCGCGAGGGGGACAGGCCCCTCTGGGGCCAACGTCCTGACTTTC	CATARGTGPSGANVLTF
.	TRBV20-1	many	TRBJ2-1	TGCAGTGCCGCCCGAGGGATGACTTCTGAGCAGTTCTTC	CSAARGMTSEQFF
.	TRBV5-1	many	TRBJ1-5	TGCGCCAGCAGCTTGGGCGGGGTTCAGCCCCAGCATTTT	CASSLGGVQPQHF
.	TRBV29-1	many	TRBJ2-7	TGCAGCGTCTTCGACAGCTCCTACGAGCAGTACTTC	CSVFDSSYEQYF
.	TRBV5-1	many	TRBJ2-7	TGCGCCAGCAGCTTGGAACTAGCCCACGAGCAGTACTTC	CASSLELAHEQYF
.	TRBV6-6	.	TRBJ2-1	TGTGCCAGCAGTTACTCCCAGGATGAGCAGTTCTTC	CASSYSQDEQFF
.	TRBV12-3/TRBV12-4	many	TRBJ1-2	TGTGCCAGCAGTTTGGGGGCAGGTTTTAACTATGGCTACACCTTC	CASSLGAGFNYGYTF
TRBD2	TRBV5-6	many	TRBJ2-1	TGTGCCAGCTTATCTAGCGGGAGGGCCCGCTCCTACAATGAGCAGTTCTTC	CASLSSGRARSYNEQFF
TRBD1	TRBV4-2	many	TRBJ1-4	TGTGCCAGCAGCCCACCGGGACAGGGTAGTGAAAAACTGTTTTTT	CASSPPGQGSEKLFF
.	TRBV20-1	many	TRBJ2-1	TGCAGTGCTAGGAGGGAGAGCGGGTTTTACAATGAGCAGTTCTTC	CSARRESGFYNEQFF
TRBD2	TRBV7-6	many	TRBJ2-3	TGTGCCAGCAGCTCCGGGACTAGCGGGGGGGGGTACACAGATACGCAGTATTTT	CASSSGTSGGGYTDTQYF
.	TRBV2	many	TRBJ2-7	TGTGCCAGCAGTTGGACGGGGATGAACGAGCAGTACTTC	CASSWTGMNEQYF
.	TRBV12-3/TRBV12-4	many	TRBJ1-3	TGTGCCAGCAGTTTAACAGGTGCCTCTGGAAACACCATATATTTT	CASSLTGASGNTIYF
.	TRBV5-1	many	TRBJ2-2	TGCGCCAGCAGTTGGACGTTGAACACCGGGGAGCTGTTTTTT	CASSWTLNTGELFF
TRBD2	TRBV11-3	few	TRBJ2-1	TGTGCCAGCAGCTTCGCCGGGACTAGCGGGTTCAATGAGCAGTTCTTC	CASSFAGTSGFNEQFF
.	TRBV5-1	many	TRBJ2-7	TGCGCCAGCAGCTGGCGGTCAGAAGATTACGAGCAGTACTTC	CASSWRSEDYEQYF
.	TRBV10-1	.	TRBJ1-1	TGCGCCAGCAGGGCCGTCGGATCCCCTGAAGCTTTCTTT	CASRAVGSPEAFF
.	TRBV29-1	many	TRBJ1-2	TGCAGCGTTGATGCCAGCAACAACTATGGCTACACCTTC	CSVDASNNYGYTF
TRBD1	TRBV3-1	.	TRBJ2-7	TGTGCCAGCAGCCGACGGACAGGCCCCTACGAGCAGTACTTC	CASSRRTGPYEQYF
TRBD1	TRBV6-1	many	TRBJ1-5	TGTGCCAGCAGTACGACAGGGGATCAGCCCCAGCATTTT	CASSTTGDQPQHF
.	TRBV2	many	TRBJ2-7	TGTGCCAGCAGAGACGGAGCGGTCAGGTCCTACGAGCAGTACTTC	CASRDGAVRSYEQYF
.	TRBV7-9	few	TRBJ1-1	TGTGCCAGCAGCTATGGTGACGCTGAAGCTTTCTTT	CASSYGDAEAFF
.	TRBV7-9	.	TRBJ1-1	TGTGCCAGCAGCTTCGAAAACACTGAAGCTTTCTTT	CASSFENTEAFF
.	TRBV7-2	.	TRBJ2-2	TGTGCCAGCAGCTTAGCGCGAGGGCCCTACGTTGCCGGGGAGCTGTTTTTT	CASSLARGPYVAGELFF
TRBD2	TRBV7-2	few	TRBJ2-7	TGTGCCAGCAGCTTAGGTCCCAGCGGGGGGGGCTACGAGCAGTACTTC	CASSLGPSGGGYEQYF
.	TRBV7-9	few	TRBJ2-2	TGTGCTTTCGTTCGAGGGGCGAACACCGGGGAGCTGTTTTTT	CAFVRGANTGELFF
.	TRBV7-9	many	TRBJ1-1	TGTGCCAGCAGCTGGGGGGGGCTGGGCACTGAAGCTTTCTTT	CASSWGGLGTEAFF
.	TRBV5-1	many	TRBJ1-2	TGCGCCAGCAGCTTGGATGACAGGTCCTCGAGATCGGGGGGCTACACCTTC	CASSLDDRSSRSGGYTF
.	TRBV4-2	many	TRBJ2-1	TGTGCCAGCAGCCAAGGCGCAGTATCTGTAGATGAGCAGTTCTTC	CASSQGAVSVDEQFF
TRBD1	TRBV5-1	many	TRBJ2-5	TGCGCCAGCAGCCACGAAAGGACAGGACAAGAGACCCAGTACTTC	CASSHERTGQETQYF
.	TRBV5-4	.	TRBJ2-1	TGTGCCAGCAGCTTGGTTTACTTAAGCGAGCAGTTCTTC	CASSLVYLSEQFF
TRBD1	TRBV7-2	.	TRBJ2-1	TGTGCCAGCAGCCCGACAGGGGGCTATGAGCAGTTCTTC	CASSPTGGYEQFF
.	TRBV4-2	few	TRBJ1-4	TGTGCCAGCAGCCAGGATGATATTAATGAAAAACTGTTTTTT	CASSQDDINEKLFF
.	TRBV6-6	.	TRBJ1-2	TGTGCCGGGGAAAGGACCGCCTACACCTTC	CAGERTAYTF
TRBD1	TRBV30	.	TRBJ2-3	TGTGCCTGGAGCACAGGGGGCCCTACCTTTAGCACAGATACGCAGTATTTT	CAWSTGGPTFSTDTQYF
TRBD2	TRBV5-1	many	TRBJ2-3	TGCGCCAGCAGCGAGGCGGGGGGGGCCACAGATACGCAGTATTTT	CASSEAGGATDTQYF
.	TRBV30	.	TRBJ1-3	TGTGCGGCCCAAGAGTCTGGAAACACCATATATTTT	CAAQESGNTIYF
.	TRBV19	many	TRBJ2-7	TGTGCCAGTAGTATGGGGGGCGAGACAGGGAGCTCCTACGAGCAGTACTTC	CASSMGGETGSSYEQYF
.	TRBV2	few	TRBJ2-7	TGTGCCAGCAGAAACAGGGCGAGCGAGCAGTACTTC	CASRNRASEQYF
.	TRBV6-1	many	TRBJ2-1	TGTGCCAGCAGTCCGTGGGCCCTAGCAATGGGCAATGAGCAGTTCTTC	CASSPWALAMGNEQFF
.	TRBV6-5	many	TRBJ2-7	TGTGCCAGCAGTTACTCGGCGCAGGCGGACGAGCAGTACTTC	CASSYSAQADEQYF
.	TRBV29-1	.	TRBJ1-3	TGCAGCGTCGCTAGGGGCTCTGGAAACACCATATATTTT	CSVARGSGNTIYF
TRBD1	TRBV30	.	TRBJ1-5	TGTGCCTGGAGTGTTACAGGGGGACAGCCCCAGCATTTT	CAWSVTGGQPQHF
.	TRBV7-9	many	TRBJ1-1	TGTGCCAGCAGCTTAGAAGGGGCCACTGAAGCTTTCTTT	CASSLEGATEAFF
.	TRBV7-9	few	TRBJ1-5	TGTGCCAGCAGCCCAGGAGGCTATCAGCCCCAGCATTTT	CASSPGGYQPQHF
.	TRBV10-3	.	TRBJ2-1	TGTGCCATCAGTGATCTGCACGAGCAGTTCTTC	CAISDLHEQFF
.	TRBV7-2	.	TRBJ1-5	TGTGCCAGCACCCAAGACAGCCTTGGGGGAAATCAGCCCCAGCATTTT	CASTQDSLGGNQPQHF
TRBD1	TRBV18	many	TRBJ2-7	TGTGCCAGCTCACCACAGGGGGCAGATGAGCAGTACTTC	CASSPQGADEQYF